This is a list of T cell receptor beta chains from one sample in a study of PD-1 blockade in classical Hodgkin lymphoma. Here immunoSEQ multiplex PCR was the method, and the copy in TCRdb shows in-frame clones only, minus some. The sample carries tens of thousands of clones, roughly 87% recorded once. Sequenced material: peripheral blood mononuclear cells (PBMCs), taken before the fourth cycle of nivolumab. These receptors all come from a human donor with classical Hodgkin lymphoma. Each CDR3 is given with its conserved first and last residue. A D gene is named only where the DNA matches it firmly. Some rows mark clone size as missing; the rest say once, few, many or name a class of expanded clone.

-	-	15	TRBV4-2	TRBJ1-1	CASSHGGGAPTEAFF	TGTGCCAGCAGCCATGGAGGGGGGGCGCCGACTGAAGCTTTCTTT
-	TRBD1	14	TRBV5-6	TRBJ2-5	CASSSPGTAETQYF	TGTGCCAGCAGTTCGCCCGGGACAGCAGAGACCCAGTACTTC
-	-	15	TRBV4-1	TRBJ1-6	CASSQAPGSGSPLHF	TGCGCCAGCAGCCAGGCGCCGGGTTCGGGGTCACCCCTCCACTTT
-	-	14	TRBV2	TRBJ1-1	CASSEVRLSAEAFF	TGTGCCAGCAGTGAAGTCAGGTTGAGCGCTGAAGCTTTCTTT
-	TRBD1	16	TRBV7-2	TRBJ2-1	CASSLSRDRGINEQFF	TGTGCCAGCAGCTTAAGCCGTGACAGGGGAATCAATGAGCAGTTCTTC
-	-	17	TRBV5-1	TRBJ2-2	CASSLGLYRRGGGELFF	TGCGCCAGCAGCTTAGGCCTGTACAGACGGGGCGGCGGGGAGCTGTTTTTT
once	-	12	TRBV5-4	TRBJ2-7	CASSLDAYEQYF	TGTGCCAGCAGCCTCGATGCCTACGAGCAGTACTTC
-	TRBD1	16	TRBV18	TRBJ1-1	CASSPTRTGRGTEAFF	TGTGCCAGCTCACCCACTCGGACAGGGAGGGGAACTGAAGCTTTCTTT
-	TRBD1	15	TRBV5-3	TRBJ2-2	CASSRTGVDTGELFF	TGCGCCAGCAGTCGTACAGGGGTCGACACCGGGGAGCTGTTTTTT
-	-	15	TRBV4-3	TRBJ1-2	CASSQDSGSDYGYTF	TGCGCCAGCAGCCAAGACTCAGGAAGTGACTATGGCTACACCTTC
-	TRBD1	13	TRBV11-3	TRBJ2-1	CASSQDRINEQFF	TGTGCCAGCAGCCAGGACAGGATCAATGAGCAGTTCTTC